The rows below give T cell receptor beta chains drawn from one sample of a study of control samples from healthy donors and cancer patients. Assay: immunoSEQ multiplex PCR; the TCRdb copy retains only in-frame clones and omits some. The data contain roughly 100,000 clones, 92% of them singletons. Input material: blood. Source of these receptors: a woman in her late teens or twenties in good health. CDR3s include the opening cysteine and the closing phenylalanine or tryptophan. The D gene is left open where the match is weak. Some rows mark clone size as missing; the rest say once, few, many or name a class of expanded clone.

v_gene	d_gene	j_gene	abundance	CDR3nt	CDR3aa
TRBV15	.	TRBJ1-1	.	TGTGCCACCAGCAGAGGAGGCCTGAACACTGAAGCTTTCTTT	CATSRGGLNTEAFF
TRBV29-1	.	TRBJ1-1	.	TGCAGCGCTTCTGCGACAGCCGCCGTCACTGAAGCTTTCTTT	CSASATAAVTEAFF
TRBV5-4	TRBD2	TRBJ2-7	few	TGTGCCAGCAGCCCGCGGGGGACCTACGAGCAGTACTTC	CASSPRGTYEQYF
TRBV14	TRBD2	TRBJ2-7	.	TGTGCCAGCAGCCTCGTTAGCGGGGGACACGAGCAGTACTTC	CASSLVSGGHEQYF
TRBV2	.	TRBJ1-4	.	TGTGCCAGCAGTGACAAGGCAACTAATGAAAAACTGTTTTTT	CASSDKATNEKLFF
TRBV5-6	.	TRBJ2-5	.	TGTGCCAGCAGCCCCGCCGGTTTCGAGACCCAGTACTTC	CASSPAGFETQYF
TRBV5-1	.	TRBJ1-6	.	TGCGCCAGCAGCTTCCGGCCAGGGGAAGGTTCACCCCTCCACTTT	CASSFRPGEGSPLHF
TRBV12-3/TRBV12-4	.	TRBJ2-5	.	TGTGCCAGCAGTTTTACTGGAGAGACCCAGTACTTC	CASSFTGETQYF
TRBV30	.	TRBJ1-5	.	TGTGCCTGGAGTGTGCAGGGATACAATCAGCCCCAGCATTTT	CAWSVQGYNQPQHF
TRBV6-2/TRBV6-3	.	TRBJ2-4	.	TGTGCCAGCAGTGCGACGGAGCTTTACGACATTCAGTACTTC	CASSATELYDIQYF
TRBV19	.	TRBJ2-7	.	TGTGCCAGTAGTATATCGGGCTTGGCGCAGTACTTC	CASSISGLAQYF
TRBV5-1	TRBD1	TRBJ1-2	.	TGCGCCAGCAGCGACCGGGACAGGGCCCCTAGGCACTATGGCTACACCTTC	CASSDRDRAPRHYGYTF
TRBV28	.	TRBJ1-5	.	TGTGCCAGCAGCCGGGACGTTAATAGCAATCAGCCCCAGCATTTT	CASSRDVNSNQPQHF
TRBV3-1/TRBV3-2	.	TRBJ1-6	.	TGTGCCAGCAGCCAAGATCGGAGCTGGAGCTCCTATAATTCACCCCTCCACTTT	CASSQDRSWSSYNSPLHF
TRBV6-6	TRBD1	TRBJ1-4	.	TGTGCCAGCAGCTGGGACAGGGTTATGCCTAATGAAAAACTGTTTTTT	CASSWDRVMPNEKLFF
TRBV18	TRBD2	TRBJ2-7	.	TGTGCCAGCTCACCAGCGGGAGGTATCTCCTACGAGCAGTACTTC	CASSPAGGISYEQYF
TRBV11-2	.	TRBJ1-4	.	TGTGCCAGCAGCCTGGGGTCTCGAACTAATGAAAAACTGTTTTTT	CASSLGSRTNEKLFF
TRBV19	TRBD2	TRBJ2-7	.	TGTGCCAGTAGTGGAGCGGGAGGCCCCTACGAGCAGTACTTC	CASSGAGGPYEQYF
TRBV2	.	TRBJ2-7	.	TGTGCCAGCAGTGAGGGAAGCGAGCAGTACTTC	CASSEGSEQYF
TRBV5-1	.	TRBJ2-2	.	TGCGCCAGCAGCTTGAAGGACGAATCCGGGGAGCTGTTTTTT	CASSLKDESGELFF
TRBV25-1	.	TRBJ1-1	.	TGTGCCAGCAGCTCAGGGCTTCTTAAGACTGAAGCTTTCTTT	CASSSGLLKTEAFF
TRBV6-2/TRBV6-3	.	TRBJ2-7	.	TGTGCCAGCCGCCCCCGGGACCGATACTACGAGCAGTACTTC	CASRPRDRYYEQYF
TRBV7-6	.	TRBJ2-7	.	TGTGCCAGCAGCCCCAGGACGGGCTCCTACGAGCAGTACTTC	CASSPRTGSYEQYF
TRBV6-2/TRBV6-3	.	TRBJ2-1	.	TGTGCCAGCAGTTACTCCGCAGAATCCTACAATGAGCAGTTCTTC	CASSYSAESYNEQFF
TRBV5-4	TRBD2	TRBJ2-3	.	TGTGCCAGCAGCTTGGGTTCCCGCGGGAGGGCCCGGGATACGCAGTATTTT	CASSLGSRGRARDTQYF
TRBV28	TRBD2	TRBJ2-3	.	TGTGCCAGCAGTTTAAGCGGGGGAGCGGCAGATACGCAGTATTTT	CASSLSGGAADTQYF
TRBV28	.	TRBJ1-1	.	TGTGCCAGCAGTCCGGGACCCGGTTTTGAAGCTTTCTTT	CASSPGPGFEAFF
TRBV6-6	.	TRBJ2-7	.	TGTGCCAGTGGTCAGGGGGGAGCCTACGAGCAGTACTTC	CASGQGGAYEQYF
TRBV10-3	.	TRBJ1-1	once	TGTGCCATCAGTGACCTGACAGTCCAGAACACTGAAGCTTTCTTT	CAISDLTVQNTEAFF
TRBV15	.	TRBJ2-1	.	TGTGCCACCAGCAGAGATAACCCGGGGAGTAATGAGCAGTTCTTC	CATSRDNPGSNEQFF
TRBV7-8	.	TRBJ1-5	.	TGTGCCAGCAGCTTAGCGTTGGGGCAGCCCCAGCATTTT	CASSLALGQPQHF
TRBV4-2	.	TRBJ1-2	once	TGTGCCAGCAGCCAAGACTTCAGGGACACCGCCTATGGCTACACCTTC	CASSQDFRDTAYGYTF
TRBV12-3/TRBV12-4	.	TRBJ2-1	once	TGTGCCAGCAGCCCGACTAGGAGTGAGCAGTTCTTC	CASSPTRSEQFF
TRBV7-3	.	TRBJ2-5	.	TGTGCCAGCCCCTCAGGAATCATTGAGACCCAGTACTTC	CASPSGIIETQYF
TRBV5-4	TRBD2	TRBJ2-5	.	TGTGCCAGCAGCGGAGTAGCGGGGGGGACAGAGACCCAGTACTTC	CASSGVAGGTETQYF
TRBV4-1	.	TRBJ1-2	.	TGCGCCAGCAGCCAAGAACAAGCCCTCGGTGGCTACACCTTC	CASSQEQALGGYTF
TRBV2	TRBD1	TRBJ1-6	.	TGTGCCAGCAGCCGAACAGGGGGCATTTTTCCCCTCCACTTT	CASSRTGGIFPLHF
TRBV7-9	TRBD1	TRBJ1-5	.	TGTGCCAGCAGCCAGGGGGGACTAGGGGGTCAGCCCCAGCATTTT	CASSQGGLGGQPQHF
TRBV30	.	TRBJ1-3	.	TGTGCCTGGAGAAAAATCCGCTCTGGAAACACCATATATTTT	CAWRKIRSGNTIYF
TRBV30	TRBD2	TRBJ2-3	.	TGTGCCTGGAGTGTGGGGGGGAGCACAGATACGCAGTATTTT	CAWSVGGSTDTQYF
TRBV30	TRBD1	TRBJ1-1	.	TGTGCCTGGACCGACAGGGGGGTAGAGAACACTGAAGCTTTCTTT	CAWTDRGVENTEAFF
TRBV24-1	TRBD1	TRBJ1-1	.	TGTGCCACCAGTGCAGGGACAGGGAGGGACACTGAAGCTTTCTTT	CATSAGTGRDTEAFF
TRBV28	.	TRBJ1-3	.	TGTGCCAGCAGTTTACACAGGGCTGGAAACACCATATATTTT	CASSLHRAGNTIYF
TRBV30	.	TRBJ2-3	.	TGTGCCTGGACGCCTGGTACAGATACGCAGTATTTT	CAWTPGTDTQYF
TRBV30	.	TRBJ2-7	few	TGTGCCTGGAGCATGGGCGAGCAGTACTTC	CAWSMGEQYF
TRBV20-1	.	TRBJ2-3	.	TGCAGTGCTAGTGGGGATCGGTTTAACCCTCCGGGCACAGATACGCAGTATTTT	CSASGDRFNPPGTDTQYF
TRBV5-1	.	TRBJ2-5	.	TGCGCCAGCAGAAGGGGGGACAGTCAAGGGACCCAGTACTTC	CASRRGDSQGTQYF
TRBV7-9	.	TRBJ2-1	.	TGTGCCAGCAGCCCCCAGGATGAGCAGTTCTTC	CASSPQDEQFF
TRBV11-2	TRBD2	TRBJ2-1	.	TGTGCCAGCAGCTTAAAGATAGCGGGAGGGCCCGATGAGCAGTTCTTC	CASSLKIAGGPDEQFF
TRBV12-3/TRBV12-4	.	TRBJ1-5	.	TGTGCCAGCAGGAAACGGTTCGATCAGCCCCAGCATTTT	CASRKRFDQPQHF
TRBV5-1	TRBD1	TRBJ2-5	once	TGCGCCAGTATGACAGGGCTAGGTCCCCGTCCCATACGGGCCACGACCCAGTACTTC	CASMTGLGPRPIRATTQYF
TRBV27	.	TRBJ1-3	few	TGTGCCAGCAGTCTCAGGGCAGGAAACACCATATATTTT	CASSLRAGNTIYF
TRBV5-1	.	TRBJ1-1	.	TGCGCCAGCAGCTTGGATACGGGGGCAGAAACTGAAGCTTTCTTT	CASSLDTGAETEAFF
TRBV5-4	.	TRBJ2-7	.	TGTGCCAGCAGCCCTAACAGGTTTTCCTACGAGCAGTACTTC	CASSPNRFSYEQYF
TRBV19	.	TRBJ1-4	.	TGTGCCAGTAGTATGACAGGACAGTATGATGAAAAACTGTTTTTT	CASSMTGQYDEKLFF
TRBV3-1/TRBV3-2	.	TRBJ1-1	few	TGTGCCAGCAGCCACCCCGGGGGTGCTTTCTTT	CASSHPGGAFF
TRBV20-1	.	TRBJ2-3	.	TGCAGTGCTAGTACAGCCCCCACAGATACGCAGTATTTT	CSASTAPTDTQYF
TRBV6-6	.	TRBJ1-2	.	TGTGCCAGCAGCCCCAGAGACCCTAGAATCGATGGCTACACCTTC	CASSPRDPRIDGYTF